The clone carrying this T cell receptor beta chain was counted at least ten times. In germline, CDR1 is SGHTA, CDR2 FQGNSA. CDR3 length equals 11 residues. Trimming took 5 bases from V and 10 from J, leaving 8 bases between them. TCRdb used MiXCR to reprocess the RT-PCR reads, holding one entry per CDR3 protein. The sample has approximately 88,000 distinct CDR3 sequences; 5% are singletons. The sample comes from a study of patients and donors after allogeneic stem cell transplantation. The receptor's source is a human donor who was either an allogeneic HSCT recipient or a stem cell or donor lymphocyte infusion donor (not recorded which). It is not recorded whose cells these are; they may come from a transplant donor. Sequencing was carried out using blood, either unsorted or a sorted T cell fraction (not recorded which). The chain couples TRBV7-2 to TRBJ2-2; D is undetermined. The CDR3 sequence is CASSPKVELFF. The CDR3 region has the DNA TGTGCCAGCAGCCCAAAGGTGGAGCTGTTTTTT.